A single sample is the source of the 29 T cell receptor beta chains below, sequenced in a study of cytomegalovirus exposure and HLA in healthy donors. Both 60 Vbeta primers and 13 Jbeta primers went into the PCR. The data were produced by immunoSEQ multiplex PCR, yet TCRdb's version contains in-frame clones alone and is incomplete. The sample totals about 170,000 clones. Sequencing input: PBMCs. The source of these receptors is a woman aged 55-70 years in good health and CMV-seronegative.

This chain joins TRBV9 and TRBJ2-5, with TRBD1 as a possible D gene (7 bases). The CDR3 is 15 amino acids. V was trimmed by 3 bases and J by 2 bases, leaving 14 bases between them. CDR1 and CDR2 from the germline V gene are SGDLS and YYNGEE. CDR3 amino acids: CASSEGGQTQETQYF. CDR3 nucleotides: TGTGCCAGCAGCGAGGGGGGACAGACTCAAGAGACCCAGTACTTC.

The chain joins TRBV11-3 to TRBJ2-7; maybe TRBD2 (6 bases). In germline, CDR1 is SGHNT, CDR2 YENEEA. V dropped 3 bases and J dropped 2 bases, with 14 bases sitting between them. The CDR3 extends over 15 amino acids. The DNA for the CDR3 is TGTGCCAGCAGCTTCGGCGGGGCCCGCACCTACGAGCAGTACTTC. It is translated as CASSFGGARTYEQYF.

This chain joins TRBV6-1 and TRBJ1-1; 9 nucleotides agree with TRBD1. J lost 4 bases, V lost 7 bases, and 4 bases had no gene match. The CDR3 extends over 13 amino acids. CDR1 MNHNS and CDR2 SASEGT come from the germline V gene. CDR3 amino acids: CASILTGGTEAFF. Here the CDR3 DNA reads TGTGCCAGCATCCTGACAGGGGGCACTGAAGCTTTCTTT.

This sequence joins TRBV4-1 and TRBJ2-3; D possibly corresponds to TRBD2 (6 bases). The CDR3 covers 15 residues. Trimming shortened V by 1 base and J by 4 bases, and 12 bases separated the two germline ends. Germline V gene data show CDR1 as MGHRA and CDR2 as YSYEKL. The CDR3: CASSQGTGGADTQYF. CDR3 coding DNA: TGCGCCAGCAGCCAAGGGACCGGAGGGGCAGATACGCAGTATTTT.

CDR3 loop: CASNQGPYEQYF. CDR3 in DNA: TGTGCCAGCAACCAGGGCCCCTACGAGCAGTACTTC. The rearrangement links TRBV6-1 to TRBJ2-7; D possibly corresponds to TRBD1 (5 bases). V gave up 7 bases and J gave up 2 bases, with 9 bases separating them. The CDR3 has 12 amino acids. Germline V gene sequence: CDR1 MNHNS, CDR2 SASEGT.

The chain is built from TRBV29-1 and TRBJ2-7; weak D call: TRBD2 (5 bases). The CDR3 totals 13 residues. V was trimmed by 1 base and J by 3 bases, leaving 10 bases between them. Per the germline V gene, CDR1 is SQVTM and CDR2 is ANQGSEA. The CDR3 DNA is TGCAGCGTTGAAGCCCGCCGGGGCTACGAGCAGTACTTC. It yields the protein CSVEARRGYEQYF.

The J gene is TRBJ2-1, the V gene TRBV7-9; D is possibly TRBD2 (6 bases). The germline V gene has CDR1 SEHNR and CDR2 FQNEAQ (reference sequence). V shed 3 bases and J shed 2 bases, with 8 bases lying between them. This CDR3 has 14 residues. The CDR3 here is CASSLGRPYNEQFF. In DNA, the CDR3 is TGTGCCAGCAGCTTGGGGAGGCCCTACAATGAGCAGTTCTTC.

The chain employs TRBV7-9 and TRBJ2-4; D may be TRBD2 (5 bases). Trimming took off 2 bases at V and 7 bases at J, with 15 bases between the two ends. From germline, CDR1 is SEHNR and CDR2 FQNEAQ (reference sequence). CDR3 length equals 15 residues. The CDR3 spells CASSLRGVRTNIQYF. The CDR3 DNA reads as TGTGCCAGCAGCTTACGGGGTGTTAGGACGAACATTCAGTACTTC.

V and J are TRBV7-9 and TRBJ1-4; D remains ambiguous. V was cut by 3 bases and J by 3 bases, with 8 bases left in between. This CDR3 has 14 amino acids. Germline V CDR1 and CDR2: SEHNR, FQNEAQ (reference sequence). The CDR3 sequence: CASSFERANEKLFF. In DNA, the CDR3 is TGTGCCAGCAGCTTCGAACGGGCTAATGAAAAACTGTTTTTT.

The genes are TRBV7-8 and TRBJ1-2; TRBD1 might be the D (5 bases). This CDR3 comprises 14 residues. From germline, CDR1 is SGHVS and CDR2 FQNEAQ. V was pared by 3 bases and J by 7 bases, with 15 bases between. CDR3 loop: CASSLDKAGSGYTF. CDR3 nucleotide sequence: TGTGCCAGCAGCTTGGACAAGGCCGGGAGTGGCTACACCTTC.

The chain is built from TRBV11-2 and TRBJ1-1; D is unclear. V was shortened by 0 bases and J by 11 bases, with 13 bases between the two germline ends. Germline CDR1 is SGHAT and CDR2 is FQNNGV. The CDR3 length is 13 residues. The CDR3 loop reads CASSLDRRQDAFF. The CDR3 DNA reads TGTGCCAGCAGCTTAGATCGAAGGCAGGATGCTTTCTTT.

This chain connects TRBV5-4 to TRBJ2-6; D is undetermined. Trimming removed 4 bases from V and 0 bases from J, with 14 bases in between. In germline, CDR1 is SGHNT, CDR2 YYREEE (reference sequence). CDR3 length: 17 amino acids. CDR3 coding DNA: TGTGCCAGCAGCCCCCCGTACCCCTACTCTGGGGCCAACGTCCTGACTTTC. This encodes CASSPPYPYSGANVLTF.

The chain is built from TRBV7-9 and TRBJ1-4; D gene unclear. The CDR3 sequence is 13 residues long. Germline-derived CDR1 and CDR2 are SEHNR and FQNEAQ (reference sequence). Trimming removed 6 bases from V and 5 bases from J, with 10 bases in between. CDR3 DNA sequence: TGTGCCAGCAGGGAAACAGAAAATGAAAAACTGTTTTTT. Protein sequence: CASRETENEKLFF.

About this clone: Other DNA variants within this sample encode the same CDR3. This chain connects TRBV7-9 to TRBJ2-5, with 10 bases aligning to TRBD2. V was pared by 6 bases and J by 3 bases, with 4 bases of the junction left unmatched. This CDR3 comprises 14 residues. Germline values: CDR1 SEHNR, CDR2 FQNEAQ (reference sequence). As DNA, the CDR3 is TGTGCCAGCAGTTCAACTAGCGGGAAAGAGACCCAGTACTTC. Translating gives CASSSTSGKETQYF.

The chain joins TRBV4-2 to TRBJ2-2, with 8 bases lining up with TRBD1. The V and J ends lost 5 bases and 4 bases, in that order; junction bases with no gene match: 3. This CDR3 spans 14 amino acids. From germline, CDR1 is LGHNA and CDR2 YNFKEQ. This chain's CDR3 is CASSTTGGTGELFF. The DNA for the CDR3 is TGTGCCAGCAGCACAACAGGGGGCACCGGGGAGCTGTTTTTT.

The CDR3, as DNA: TGTGCCAGCAGCTTCCTAATGTCCGGGGTGGAATTTTCACCCCTCCACTTT. This translates into CASSFLMSGVEFSPLHF. The J gene is TRBJ1-6, the V gene TRBV5-5, with D hard to call. The CDR3 totals 17 residues. Trimming took 2 bases from V and 9 from J, leaving 21 bases between them. The germline gives CDR1 SGHKS, CDR2 YYEKEE (reference sequence).

This chain joins TRBV5-4 and TRBJ2-1, with 9 bases that match TRBD2. This CDR3 spans 16 amino acids. Germline trimming cut 0 bases from V and 6 bases from J; bases unmatched to any gene: 7. Germline CDR1 is SGHNT and CDR2 is YYREEE (reference sequence). The CDR3 DNA follows: TGTGCCAGCAGCTTGGGCGGCGGGGGGGCCGTCAATGAGCAGTTCTTC. This codes for CASSLGGGGAVNEQFF.

The rearrangement joins TRBV7-9 to TRBJ1-5; a weak D match, TRBD1 (6 bases). The CDR3 is 16 amino acids. Germline V gene data show CDR1 as SEHNR and CDR2 as FQNEAQ (reference sequence). Trimming took 5 bases from V and 3 from J, leaving 17 bases between them. CDR3 in amino acids: CASSRFTGHDNQPQHF. The CDR3 nucleotides are TGTGCCAGCAGCCGATTTACGGGACATGACAATCAGCCCCAGCATTTT.

V gene TRBV5-4 combines with J gene TRBJ1-1; D may be TRBD1 (6 bases). The CDR3 is 16 amino acids. V dropped 3 bases and J dropped 4 bases, with 19 bases sitting between them. Germline V gives CDR1 SGHNT, CDR2 YYREEE (reference sequence). The DNA of the CDR3 is TGTGCCAGCAGCTGGAGATACAGGGAAGGCGGCACTGAAGCTTTCTTT. Protein: CASSWRYREGGTEAFF.

The chain has TRBV7-3 and TRBJ2-1, with TRBD1 as a possible D gene (5 bases). V lost 2 bases to trimming and J lost 2 bases, with 10 bases between them. Per the germline V gene, CDR1 is SGHTA and CDR2 is FQGTGA. The CDR3 consists of 15 residues. The CDR3 coding sequence is TGTGCCAGCAGCTTACAGGTAGGGGCCTACAATGAGCAGTTCTTC. Translating gives CASSLQVGAYNEQFF.

The chain links TRBV7-2 to TRBJ2-3; TRBD1 is a possible D gene (6 bases). This CDR3 is built from 15 residues. The germline gives CDR1 SGHTA, CDR2 FQGNSA. Between the trimmed V and J ends, which lost 1 base and 4 bases, there was a span of 12 bases. CDR3 sequence: CASSLDRPGADTQYF. The CDR3 DNA is TGTGCCAGCAGCTTAGACAGGCCAGGGGCAGATACGCAGTATTTT.

The chain recombines TRBV19 with TRBJ2-7; the match to TRBD2 covers 7 bases. The V segment lost 4 bases and the J segment 5 bases; nucleotides outside the gene matches: 5. Germline CDR1 and CDR2: LNHDA and SQIVND (reference sequence). The CDR3 has 13 residues. CDR3 DNA sequence: TGTGCCAGTAGTAGGTTACTAGCGAACGAGCAGTACTTC. Protein sequence: CASSRLLANEQYF.

The genes are TRBV6-5 and TRBJ2-5; the match to TRBD2 covers 12 bases. V lost 5 bases to trimming and J lost 5 bases; unmatched junction nucleotides: 3. Germline assignment: CDR1 MNHEY and CDR2 SVGAGI. The length of the CDR3 is 14 residues. CDR3 region: CASSLAGGPETQYF. The CDR3 region has the DNA TGTGCCAGCAGTCTAGCGGGGGGGCCGGAGACCCAGTACTTC.

This sequence joins TRBV5-1 and TRBJ2-2; 9 bases map to TRBD1. The CDR3 extends over 15 amino acids. Losses at the gene ends were 7 bases for V and 6 bases for J; bases not matched to a gene: 10. Looked up from germline, CDR1 is SGHRS and CDR2 is YFSETQ. The CDR3 region is CASGPGTGFPGELFF. The CDR3 nucleotides read TGCGCCAGCGGCCCCGGGACAGGGTTTCCCGGGGAGCTGTTTTTT.

This chain joins TRBV11-2 and TRBJ1-6; 9 bases fit TRBD1. V lost 5 bases and J lost 0; bases outside the gene matches: 11. Germline V gives CDR1 SGHAT, CDR2 FQNNGV. CDR3 size: 19 residues. CDR3 coding DNA: TGTGCCAGCAGCCACGTTGCGGGGGGACAGGGCTCCTATAATTCACCCCTCCACTTT. It is translated as CASSHVAGGQGSYNSPLHF.

The chain employs TRBV12-5 and TRBJ2-5; D ambiguous. The J call may be incorrect, as the DNA end agrees better with TRBJ2-7. CDR1 and CDR2 from the germline V gene are LGHNT and FRNRAP. This CDR3 comprises 15 residues. CDR3 nucleotide sequence: TGTGCTAGTGGTTTCACAGAGAACCCATCCTACGAGCAGTACTTC. Translated: CASGFTENPSYEQYF.

The chain employs TRBV7-9 and TRBJ2-3; 9 bases agree with TRBD2. From germline, CDR1 is SEHNR and CDR2 FQNEAQ (reference sequence). V lost 7 bases to trimming and J lost 5 bases; unmatched junction nucleotides: 13. The CDR3 totals 16 residues. Written as DNA, the CDR3 is TGTGCCAGCATCCGGAGGATAGCGGGAGACGAAGATACGCAGTATTTT. It codes for CASIRRIAGDEDTQYF. The full variable domain, in which reference TRBV7-9 and TRBJ2-3 provide the parts outside the CDR3, is DTGVSQNPRHKITKRGQNVTFRCDPISEHNRLYWYRQTLGQGPEFLTYFQNEAQLEKSRLLSDRFSAERPKGSFSTLEIQRTEQGDSAMYLCASIRRIAGDEDTQYFGPGTRLTVL.

The CDR3 here is CSVESPGSPLHF. For the CDR3, the DNA is TGCAGCGTTGAATCCCCGGGGTCACCCCTCCACTTT. The genes are TRBV29-1 and TRBJ1-6; D gene ambiguous. CDR1 and CDR2 from the germline V gene are SQVTM and ANQGSEA. V was cut by 2 bases and J by 10 bases, with 9 bases left in between. The CDR3 sequence is 12 residues long.

The rearrangement uses TRBV4-1 and TRBJ2-5; 10 bases map to TRBD2. The DNA end is more similar to TRBJ2-7, so the J call may be wrong. The CDR3 contains 15 residues. Per germline, CDR1 MGHRA and CDR2 YSYEKL. The CDR3 DNA reads as TGCGCCAGCAGCCAAGGAGCGGGGGGGACCCACGAGCAGTACTTC. It is translated as CASSQGAGGTHEQYF.